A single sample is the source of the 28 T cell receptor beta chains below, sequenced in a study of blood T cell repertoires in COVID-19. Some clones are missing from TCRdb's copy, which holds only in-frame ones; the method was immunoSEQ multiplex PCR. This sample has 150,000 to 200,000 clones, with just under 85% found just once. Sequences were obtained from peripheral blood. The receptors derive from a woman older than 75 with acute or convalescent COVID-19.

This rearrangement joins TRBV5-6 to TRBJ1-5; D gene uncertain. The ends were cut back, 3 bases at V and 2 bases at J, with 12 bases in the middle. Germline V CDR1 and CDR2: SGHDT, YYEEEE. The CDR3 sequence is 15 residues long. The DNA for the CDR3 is TGTGCCAGCAGCTGGGGAGTAGTGGGCAATCAGCCCCAGCATTTT. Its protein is CASSWGVVGNQPQHF.

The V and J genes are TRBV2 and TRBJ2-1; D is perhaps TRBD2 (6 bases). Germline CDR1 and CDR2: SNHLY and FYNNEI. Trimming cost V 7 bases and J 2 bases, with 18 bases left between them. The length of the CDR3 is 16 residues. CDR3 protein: CASTLWREEAYNEQFF. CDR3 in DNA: TGTGCCAGCACACTTTGGAGGGAGGAAGCCTACAATGAGCAGTTCTTC.

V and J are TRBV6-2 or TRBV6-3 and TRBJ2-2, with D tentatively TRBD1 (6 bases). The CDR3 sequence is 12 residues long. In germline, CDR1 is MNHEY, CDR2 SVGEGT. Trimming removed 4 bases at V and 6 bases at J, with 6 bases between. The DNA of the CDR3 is TGTGCCAGCAGTTGGGGGCCCGGGGAGCTGTTTTTT. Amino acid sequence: CASSWGPGELFF.

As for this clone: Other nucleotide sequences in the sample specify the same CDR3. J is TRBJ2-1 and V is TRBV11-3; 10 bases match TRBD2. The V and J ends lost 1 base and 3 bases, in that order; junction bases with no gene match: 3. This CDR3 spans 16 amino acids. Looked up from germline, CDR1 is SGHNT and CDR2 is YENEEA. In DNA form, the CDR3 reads TGTGCCAGCAGCTTAGGGTCTAGCGGGAGCTACAATGAGCAGTTCTTC. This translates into CASSLGSSGSYNEQFF.

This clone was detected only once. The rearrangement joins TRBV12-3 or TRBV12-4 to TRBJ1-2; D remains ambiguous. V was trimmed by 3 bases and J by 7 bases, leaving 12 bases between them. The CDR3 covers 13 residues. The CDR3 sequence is CASSLTLTSGYTF. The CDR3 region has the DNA TGTGCCAGCAGTTTGACACTTACCTCTGGCTACACCTTC.

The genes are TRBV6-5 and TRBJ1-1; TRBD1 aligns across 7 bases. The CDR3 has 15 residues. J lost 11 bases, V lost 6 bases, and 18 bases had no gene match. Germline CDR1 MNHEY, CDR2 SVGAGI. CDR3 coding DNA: TGTGCCAGCAGCGCCGGGACAGAAGGATTCGTGTTTGCTTTCTTT. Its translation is CASSAGTEGFVFAFF.

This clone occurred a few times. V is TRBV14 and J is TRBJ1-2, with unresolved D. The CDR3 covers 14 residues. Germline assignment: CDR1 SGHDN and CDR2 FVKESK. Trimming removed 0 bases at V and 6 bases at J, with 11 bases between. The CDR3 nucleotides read TGTGCCAGCAGCCAAGAGGGCAGACGTGATGGCTACACCTTC. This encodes CASSQEGRRDGYTF.

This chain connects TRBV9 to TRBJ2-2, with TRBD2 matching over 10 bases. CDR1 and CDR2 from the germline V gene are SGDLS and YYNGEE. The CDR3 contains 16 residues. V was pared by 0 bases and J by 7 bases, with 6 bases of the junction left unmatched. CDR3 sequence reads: CASSVGLAGEYGELFF. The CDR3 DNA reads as TGTGCCAGCAGCGTAGGGCTAGCGGGAGAGTACGGGGAGCTGTTTTTT.

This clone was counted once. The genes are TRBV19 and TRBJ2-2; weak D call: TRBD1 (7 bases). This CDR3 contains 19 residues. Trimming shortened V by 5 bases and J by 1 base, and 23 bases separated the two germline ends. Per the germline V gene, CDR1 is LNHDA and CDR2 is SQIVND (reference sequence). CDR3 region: CASSPRWIGGTVNTGELFF. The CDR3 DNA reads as TGTGCCAGTAGTCCCAGGTGGATAGGCGGGACAGTGAACACCGGGGAGCTGTTTTTT.

For the CDR3, the DNA is TGTGCCAGCTCACCACTCCGACTGGCGAACAATAATTCACCCCTCCACTTT. Amino acid sequence: CASSPLRLANNNSPLHF. The V call is TRBV18, the J call TRBJ1-6, with D uncertain. Trimming removed 1 base from V and 5 bases from J, with 15 bases in between. CDR3 size: 17 residues. Looked up from germline, CDR1 is KGHSH and CDR2 is LQKENI.

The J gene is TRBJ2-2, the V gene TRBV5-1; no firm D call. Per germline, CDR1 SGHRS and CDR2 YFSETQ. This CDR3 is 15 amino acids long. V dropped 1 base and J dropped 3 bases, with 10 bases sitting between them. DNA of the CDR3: TGCGCCAGCAGCTTGTCCCCGGCGGACACCGGGGAGCTGTTTTTT. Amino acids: CASSLSPADTGELFF.

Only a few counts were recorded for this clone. The CDR3, as DNA: TGTGCCACCAGCAGAGTACAGGGAAGCACCGGGGAGCTGTTTTTT. As protein: CATSRVQGSTGELFF. The chain recombines TRBV15 with TRBJ2-2, with D perhaps TRBD1 (6 bases). There are 15 residues in the CDR3. Germline V gives CDR1 LNHNV, CDR2 YYDKDF (reference sequence). Trimming removed 1 base at V and 4 bases at J, with 10 bases between.

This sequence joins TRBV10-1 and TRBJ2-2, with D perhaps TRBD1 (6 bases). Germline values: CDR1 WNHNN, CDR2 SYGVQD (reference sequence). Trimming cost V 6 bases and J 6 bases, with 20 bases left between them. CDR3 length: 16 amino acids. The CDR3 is CASSPTGTIPPGELFF. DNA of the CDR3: TGCGCCAGCAGCCCCACCGGGACAATTCCCCCCGGGGAGCTGTTTTTT.

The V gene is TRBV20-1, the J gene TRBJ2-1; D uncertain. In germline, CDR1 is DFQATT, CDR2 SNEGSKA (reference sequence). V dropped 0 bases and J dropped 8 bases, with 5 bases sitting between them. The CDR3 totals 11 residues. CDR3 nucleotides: TGCAGTGCTAGAGATAAGCATGAGCAGTTCTTC. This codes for CSARDKHEQFF.

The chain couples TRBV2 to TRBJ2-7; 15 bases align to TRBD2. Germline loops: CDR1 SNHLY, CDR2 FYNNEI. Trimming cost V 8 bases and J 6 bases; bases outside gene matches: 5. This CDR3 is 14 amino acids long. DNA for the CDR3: TGTGCCAGCGGGACTAGCGGGAGGACCTCCGAGCAGTACTTC. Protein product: CASGTSGRTSEQYF.

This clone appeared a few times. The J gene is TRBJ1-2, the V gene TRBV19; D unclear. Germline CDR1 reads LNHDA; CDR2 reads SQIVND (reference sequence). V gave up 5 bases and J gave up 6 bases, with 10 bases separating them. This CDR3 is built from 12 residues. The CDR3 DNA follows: TGTGCCAGTAGTCCCCGCCTACATGGCTACACCTTC. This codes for CASSPRLHGYTF.

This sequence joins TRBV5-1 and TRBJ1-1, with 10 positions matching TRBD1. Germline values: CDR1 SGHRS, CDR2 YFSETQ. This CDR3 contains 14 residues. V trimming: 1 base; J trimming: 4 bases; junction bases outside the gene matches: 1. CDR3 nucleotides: TGCGCCAGCAGCTTGTGGGACAGGGGCACTGAAGCTTTCTTT. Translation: CASSLWDRGTEAFF.

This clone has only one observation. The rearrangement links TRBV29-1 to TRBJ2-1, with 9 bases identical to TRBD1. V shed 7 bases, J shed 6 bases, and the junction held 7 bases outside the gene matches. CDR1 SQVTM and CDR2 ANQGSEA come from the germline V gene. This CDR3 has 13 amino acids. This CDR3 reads CSDRTGAVNEQFF. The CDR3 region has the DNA TGCAGCGACCGGACAGGGGCCGTCAATGAGCAGTTCTTC.

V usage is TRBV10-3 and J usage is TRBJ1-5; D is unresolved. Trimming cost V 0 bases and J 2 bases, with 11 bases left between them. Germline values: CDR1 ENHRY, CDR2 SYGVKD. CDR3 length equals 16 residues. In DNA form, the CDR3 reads TGTGCCATCAGTGAGTCTCCGGAAGGAGGCAATCAGCCCCAGCATTTT. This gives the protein CAISESPEGGNQPQHF.

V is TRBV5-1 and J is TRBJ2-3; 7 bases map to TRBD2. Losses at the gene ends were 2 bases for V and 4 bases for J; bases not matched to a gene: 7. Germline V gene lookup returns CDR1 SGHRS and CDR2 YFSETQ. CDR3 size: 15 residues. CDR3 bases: TGCGCCAGCAGCTTTCGAAGCGGGACTTCAGATACGCAGTATTTT. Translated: CASSFRSGTSDTQYF. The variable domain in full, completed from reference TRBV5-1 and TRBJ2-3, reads KAGVTQTPRYLIKTRGQQVTLSCSPISGHRSVSWYQQTPGQGLQFLFEYFSETQRNKGNFPGRFSGRQFSNSRSEMNVSTLELGDSALYLCASSFRSGTSDTQYFGPGTRLTVL.

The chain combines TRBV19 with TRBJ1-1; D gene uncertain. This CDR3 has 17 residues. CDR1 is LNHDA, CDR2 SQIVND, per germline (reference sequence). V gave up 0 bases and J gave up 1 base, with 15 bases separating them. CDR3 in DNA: TGTGCCAGTAGTATAGATCCCCGACACGGGGAGAACACTGAAGCTTTCTTT. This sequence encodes CASSIDPRHGENTEAFF.

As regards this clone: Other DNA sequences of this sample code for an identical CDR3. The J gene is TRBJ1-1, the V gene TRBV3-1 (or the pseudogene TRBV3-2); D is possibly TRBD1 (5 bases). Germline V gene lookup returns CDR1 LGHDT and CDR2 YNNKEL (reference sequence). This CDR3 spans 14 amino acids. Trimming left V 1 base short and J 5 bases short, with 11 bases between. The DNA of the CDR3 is TGTGCCAGCAGCCAAGCCGGGGGGGGGACTGAAGCTTTCTTT. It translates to CASSQAGGGTEAFF.

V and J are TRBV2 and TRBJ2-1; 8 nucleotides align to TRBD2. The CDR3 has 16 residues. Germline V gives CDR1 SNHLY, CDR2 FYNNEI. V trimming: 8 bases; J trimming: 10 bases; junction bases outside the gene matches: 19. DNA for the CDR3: TGTGCCAGCGGCAGCCCGACCGGGACTAGGGGGAGGGAGCAGTTCTTC. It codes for CASGSPTGTRGREQFF.

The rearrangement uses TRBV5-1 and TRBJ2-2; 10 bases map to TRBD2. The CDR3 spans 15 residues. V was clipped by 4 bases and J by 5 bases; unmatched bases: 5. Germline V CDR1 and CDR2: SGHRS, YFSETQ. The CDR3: CASSQRLAGTGELFF. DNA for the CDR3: TGCGCCAGCAGCCAGAGACTAGCGGGTACCGGGGAGCTGTTTTTT.

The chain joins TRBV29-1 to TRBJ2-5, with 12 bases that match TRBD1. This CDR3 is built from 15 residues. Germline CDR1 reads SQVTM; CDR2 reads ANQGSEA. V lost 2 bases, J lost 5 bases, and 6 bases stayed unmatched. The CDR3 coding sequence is TGCAGCGTTGAAAAGGGGACAGGGGGCGCCGAGACCCAGTACTTC. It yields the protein CSVEKGTGGAETQYF.

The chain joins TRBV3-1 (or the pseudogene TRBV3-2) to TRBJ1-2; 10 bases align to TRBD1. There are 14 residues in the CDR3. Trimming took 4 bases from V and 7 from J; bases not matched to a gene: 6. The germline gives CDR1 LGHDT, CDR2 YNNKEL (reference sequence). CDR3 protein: CASSPRTGGIGYTF. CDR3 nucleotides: TGTGCCAGCAGCCCACGGACAGGGGGTATTGGCTACACCTTC.

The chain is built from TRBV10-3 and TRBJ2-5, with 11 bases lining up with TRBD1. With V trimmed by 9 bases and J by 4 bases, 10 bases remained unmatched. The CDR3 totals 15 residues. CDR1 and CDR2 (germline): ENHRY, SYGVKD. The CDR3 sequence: CAIKYGQGAGETQYF. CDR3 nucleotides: TGTGCCATAAAGTACGGACAGGGGGCGGGAGAGACCCAGTACTTC.

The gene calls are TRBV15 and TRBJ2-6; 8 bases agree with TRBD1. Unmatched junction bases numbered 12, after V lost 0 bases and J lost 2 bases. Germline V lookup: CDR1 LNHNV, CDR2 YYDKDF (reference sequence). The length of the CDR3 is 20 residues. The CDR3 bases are TGTGCCACCAGCAGAGATCGACCCCCGCCGACAGGGGCTGGGGCCAACGTCCTGACTTTC. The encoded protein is CATSRDRPPPTGAGANVLTF.